This T cell receptor beta chain was obtained from a study of PD-L1 blockade in urothelial cancer listed by TCRdb under 2017. Regarding the complete study: All patients started therapy at some point between 2014 and 2016 and received atezolizumab 1,200 mg intravenously every 3 weeks. A median of around 150,000 T cells and some 82,000 unique TCRs was obtained from blood samples, and a median clonality of around 0.072 was observed. Durable clinical benefit was defined as a progression-free survival longer than 6 months, and TCR features were additionally tested against progression-free survival and overall survival. Roughly 10 patients reached durable clinical benefit, while some 19 patients did not. Pretreatment tumor samples and matched peripheral blood, collected serially before and after atezolizumab treatment, underwent TCR sequencing. In the same patients who had TCR sequencing, pretreatment tumors also underwent whole exome sequencing and RNA sequencing. An exploratory multi-omic analysis was conducted of the somatic, immune and clinical correlates of response to PD-L1 blockade with atezolizumab in urothelial cancer. Blood samples were analyzed 3 weeks after the start of treatment (second dose) and 6 weeks after the start of treatment. Approximately 30 patients had pretreatment blood TCR-seq, about 25 had at least one posttreatment blood collection, and about 25 had tumor TCR-seq. About 90% of the roughly 29 patients were identified as males with urothelial cancer of bladder origin, and a prior smoking history was reported by 18 of 29 patients. Patients had an ECOG performance status of 0 or 1 and had received between 0 and 3 prior chemotherapy regimens.

On this clone: Its specific antigen is unknown. Base quality data are lacking; no much larger clone is found one base away.

For this chain, trimming is 8 bases at the V end and 2 bases at the J end, and the number of junction bases without a gene match is 2. Spanning cysteine to phenylalanine, the CDR3 consists of 14 amino acids. This entry keeps only the CDR3 DNA: 42 bases, framed from base 1. The germline V gene gives CDR1 as SGHAT and CDR2 as FQNNGV. General conclusions and limits of the study: Because of the small sample size (n ≈ 29) and the many exploratory analyses performed, the results are intended to be regarded as hypothesis-generating. Patients with durable benefit showed greater expansion of tumor-associated TCR clones in peripheral blood 3 weeks after starting treatment (n ≈ 23, p = 0.022). A pretreatment peripheral blood TCR clonality below the median was linked to improved progression-free and overall survival.

The meaning of the sample's time point label: pretreatment peripheral blood. A total of approximately 27 patients with locally advanced or metastatic urothelial carcinoma, treated at Memorial Sloan Kettering on a trial protocol, made up the cohort. Peripheral blood mononuclear cells were collected pretreatment and during treatment, with between 1 and 8 total time points obtained per patient. The Qiagen DNeasy Blood extraction kit was used to purify genomic DNA from total PBMCs and tumor samples. PBMCs were collected pretreatment and during treatment, and were isolated and stored as previously described. Synthetic TCR analog templates were spiked into each PCR to estimate absolute template abundance from read counts. The immunoSEQ assay was used to amplify TCRbeta CDR3 regions from genomic DNA with bias-controlled V and J gene primers. Sequencing of rearranged TCRbeta segments was performed at approximately 20X coverage. Under the source paper's analysis protocol: Sequencing errors were corrected by clustering and CDR3s were annotated against IMGT to assign V, D and J genes. Downstream analyses used only productive TCRbeta rearrangements, leaving out any out-of-frame or stop-codon sequences. To compute clonality, Shannon entropy was normalized by the log of the number of unique productive sequences and then subtracted from one. Fisher's exact test with Benjamini-Hochberg correction, using a cutoff of adjusted p below 0.01, was how clones that differed between time points or between blood and tumor were identified. Here the immuneACCESS table is served through TCRdb, limited to in-frame sequences with V and J called. Missing clones are a known gap in these copies; in checked studies unresolved V genes cover under half, and the rest lacks a known reason. That table gives V, J and clone size, and the DNA gave D and trimming. The sample table holds 68,000 or so clones, of which around 81% were seen once. The ten largest clones represent under 7.5% of the sample.

The source material was PBMCs, sampled around atezolizumab (anti-PD-L1) treatment. The chain is made from TRBV11-2 and TRBJ2-2, with 10 middle bases fitting TRBD2. This TCR was recovered from a man aged 70-80 years with urothelial cancer. Read as DNA, the sequence is TGTGCCAGCCTAGCGGGAGTAAACACCGGGGAGCTGTTTTTT. Its protein reads: CASLAGVNTGELFF. The entire variable domain, with the stretches around the CDR3 drawn from the reference TRBV11-2 and TRBJ2-2 proteins, is EAGVAQSPRYKIIEKRQSVAFWCNPISGHATLYWYQQILGQGPKLLIQFQNNGVVDDSQLPKDRFSAERLKGVDSTLKIQPAKLEDSAVYLCASLAGVNTGELFFGEGSRLTVL.